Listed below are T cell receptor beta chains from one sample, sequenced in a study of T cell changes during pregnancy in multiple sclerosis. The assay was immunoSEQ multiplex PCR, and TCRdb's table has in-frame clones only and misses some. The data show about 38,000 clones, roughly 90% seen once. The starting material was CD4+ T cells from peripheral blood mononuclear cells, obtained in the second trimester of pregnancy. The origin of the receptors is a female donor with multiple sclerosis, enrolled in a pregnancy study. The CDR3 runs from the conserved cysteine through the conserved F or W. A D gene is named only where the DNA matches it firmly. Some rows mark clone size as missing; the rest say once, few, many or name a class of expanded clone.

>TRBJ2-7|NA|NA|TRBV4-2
CASSPQLGGRYDEQYF
TGTGCCAGCAGCCCCCAGTTAGGGGGTAGGTACGACGAGCAGTACTTC
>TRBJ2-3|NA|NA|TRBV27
CASRDYGRDTQYF
TGTGCCAGCAGAGACTACGGGAGAGATACGCAGTATTTT
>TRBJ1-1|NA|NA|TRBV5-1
CASRPGGTEAFF
TGCGCCAGCAGGCCCGGGGGCACTGAAGCTTTCTTT
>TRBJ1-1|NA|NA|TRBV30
CAWSTQGSTEAFF
TGTGCCTGGAGTACTCAGGGATCCACTGAAGCTTTCTTT
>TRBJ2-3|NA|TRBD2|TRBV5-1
CASSLGSSGPGTDTQYF
TGCGCCAGCAGCTTGGGGTCTAGCGGGCCTGGCACAGATACGCAGTATTTT
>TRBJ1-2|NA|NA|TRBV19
CASKEGAVLANYGYTF
TGTGCCAGTAAGGAGGGAGCGGTGCTAGCGAACTATGGCTACACCTTC
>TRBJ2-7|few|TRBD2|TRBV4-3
CASSQEAQLAGGYEQYF
TGCGCCAGCAGCCAAGAGGCCCAACTAGCGGGAGGTTACGAGCAGTACTTC
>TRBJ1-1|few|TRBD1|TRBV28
CATNDRDAFF
TGTGCCACCAACGACAGGGATGCTTTCTTT
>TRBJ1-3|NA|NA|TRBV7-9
CASSLALQSGNTIYF
TGTGCCAGCAGCTTAGCTTTACAGTCTGGAAACACCATATATTTT
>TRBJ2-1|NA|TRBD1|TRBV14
CASSQGLGTVTKNEQFF
TGTGCCAGCAGCCAAGGTTTGGGGACAGTAACGAAGAATGAGCAGTTCTTC
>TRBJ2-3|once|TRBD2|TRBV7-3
CASSYTSGRGPVTDTQYF
TGTGCCAGCAGTTACACTAGCGGGAGGGGTCCCGTCACAGATACGCAGTATTTT
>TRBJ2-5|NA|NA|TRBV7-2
CASSYSGPGETQYF
TGTGCCAGCAGCTACTCAGGGCCCGGAGAGACCCAGTACTTC
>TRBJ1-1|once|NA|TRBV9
CASSVEVGGANTEAFF
TGTGCCAGCAGCGTAGAGGTGGGGGGGGCGAACACTGAAGCTTTCTTT
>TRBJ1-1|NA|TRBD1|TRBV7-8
CASSRTGLVTEAFF
TGTGCCAGCAGCCGGACAGGGCTAGTCACTGAAGCTTTCTTT
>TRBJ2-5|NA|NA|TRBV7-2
CASSTDRGGVGGTQYF
TGTGCCAGCAGCACAGACAGGGGAGGGGTTGGAGGGACCCAGTACTTC
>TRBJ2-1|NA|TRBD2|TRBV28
CASTSSGVYNEQFF
TGTGCCAGCACTTCTAGCGGGGTCTACAATGAGCAGTTCTTC
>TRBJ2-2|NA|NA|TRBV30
CAARKNTGELFF
TGTGCAGCCCGCAAGAACACCGGGGAGCTGTTTTTT
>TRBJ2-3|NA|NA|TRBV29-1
CSVGRSTTDTQYF
TGCAGCGTTGGGAGAAGCACCACAGATACGCAGTATTTT
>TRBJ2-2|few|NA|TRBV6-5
CASSYWASTGELFF
TGTGCCAGCAGTTACTGGGCATCCACCGGGGAGCTGTTTTTT
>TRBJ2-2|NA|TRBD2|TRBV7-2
CASSLTLAGPNTGELFF
TGTGCCAGCAGCTTAACTTTAGCGGGACCGAACACCGGGGAGCTGTTTTTT
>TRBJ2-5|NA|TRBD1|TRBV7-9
CASSLVGTAATQYF
TGTGCCAGCAGCCTAGTAGGGACAGCCGCGACCCAGTACTTC
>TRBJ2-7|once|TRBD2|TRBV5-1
CASSLAAGRNEQYF
TGCGCCAGCAGCTTGGCAGCGGGAAGGAACGAGCAGTACTTC
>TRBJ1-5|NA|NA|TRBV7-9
CASSLGVGADSNQPQHF
TGTGCCAGCAGCTTAGGTGTTGGGGCAGACTCTAATCAGCCCCAGCATTTT
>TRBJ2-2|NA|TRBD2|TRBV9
CASSVGSGSSGELFF
TGTGCCAGCAGCGTCGGTAGCGGGAGTTCCGGGGAGCTGTTTTTT
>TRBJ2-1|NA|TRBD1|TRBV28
CASSPVGRGYNNEQFF
TGTGCCAGCAGCCCGGTCGGCAGGGGGTACAACAATGAGCAGTTCTTC
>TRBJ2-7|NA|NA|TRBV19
CASSIQAEGSYEQYF
TGTGCCAGTAGTATTCAGGCAGAGGGATCCTACGAGCAGTACTTC
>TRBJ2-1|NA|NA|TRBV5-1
CASSLGSGTTYNEQFF
TGCGCCAGCAGCTTGGGCAGCGGAACGACCTACAATGAGCAGTTCTTC
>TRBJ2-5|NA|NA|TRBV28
CASTLRDFIETQYF
TGTGCCAGCACCCTTCGGGACTTCATAGAGACCCAGTACTTC
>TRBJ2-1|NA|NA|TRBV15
CATSRALNEQFF
TGTGCCACCAGCAGGGCCCTCAATGAGCAGTTCTTC
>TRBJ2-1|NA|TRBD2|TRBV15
CATSRDITSGRGSGYNEQFF
TGTGCCACCAGCAGAGATATAACTAGCGGGAGAGGATCTGGCTACAATGAGCAGTTCTTC
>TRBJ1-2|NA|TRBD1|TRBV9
CASSEGWGQKGYTF
TGTGCCAGCAGCGAGGGGTGGGGACAGAAAGGCTACACCTTC
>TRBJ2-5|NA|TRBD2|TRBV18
CASSRGGTQETQYF
TGTGCCAGCTCACGGGGGGGGACCCAAGAGACCCAGTACTTC